This T cell receptor (beta chain) was obtained from a study of blood T cell repertoires in COVID-19. Profiling relied on immunoSEQ multiplex PCR, and the TCRdb table lists in-frame clones only, not all of them. The sample comprises 150,000 or so clones, 84% of which are singletons, and around an eighth rests with the top ten. Germline CDR1 reads MNHEY; CDR2 reads SVGAGI. The CDR3 totals 11 residues. The V end lost 8 bases, the J end lost 13 bases, and 15 bases lay between the germline ends. Material: peripheral blood. The chain links TRBV6-5 to TRBJ2-1, with D hard to call. This TCR derives from a man aged 18 to 30 with active or convalescent COVID-19. The CDR3 DNA sequence: TGTGCCAGCGGATTAACAGAATTCCAGTTCTTC. It yields the protein CASGLTEFQFF.